These 17 T cell receptor beta chains originate from one sample sequenced in a study of identifying expanded T cells in peripheral blood. Produced via immunoSEQ multiplex PCR; TCRdb's table is partial and in-frame only. The repertoire holds around 90,000 clones, approximately 88% seen once, with under 4.5% in the top ten. Sequences were obtained from blood. The receptor set was obtained from a person between 18 and 75 years old in good health.

CDR3 loop: CSVGPGMNTEAFF. CDR3 nucleotides: TGCAGCGTTGGGCCGGGGATGAACACTGAAGCTTTCTTT. The chain links TRBV29-1 to TRBJ1-1; D is unclear. There are 13 residues in the CDR3. The germline V gene encodes CDR1 SQVTM and CDR2 ANQGSEA. V lost 4 bases to trimming and J lost 0 bases, with 9 bases between them.

This chain links TRBV28 with TRBJ2-7; 9 bases line up with TRBD1. The CDR3 runs 15 residues. V was clipped by 7 bases and J by 6 bases; unmatched bases: 13. Germline lookup yields CDR1 MDHEN and CDR2 SYDVKM. This CDR3 is CASNNKRDRDSEQYF. CDR3 sequence (DNA): TGTGCCAGCAATAATAAAAGGGACAGGGACAGCGAGCAGTACTTC.

The gene calls are TRBV6-6 and TRBJ2-7; TRBD1 aligns across 9 bases. Losses at the gene ends were 2 bases for V and 5 bases for J; bases not matched to a gene: 7. Germline V gene lookup returns CDR1 MNHNY and CDR2 SVGAGI (reference sequence). CDR3 length equals 15 residues. The CDR3 region is CASSYPGTGINEQYF. For the CDR3, the DNA is TGTGCCAGCAGTTACCCCGGGACAGGGATCAACGAGCAGTACTTC.

This rearrangement joins TRBV28 to TRBJ1-5, with 8 bases aligning to TRBD1. Losses at the gene ends were 7 bases for V and 7 bases for J; bases not matched to a gene: 6. Looked up from germline, CDR1 is MDHEN and CDR2 is SYDVKM. This CDR3 is 13 amino acids long. In nucleotides, the CDR3 is TGTGCCAGCACCCGGACAGGGAGGCAGCCCCAGCATTTT. This translates into CASTRTGRQPQHF.

The V call is TRBV6-6, the J call TRBJ2-1; 7 bases map to TRBD1. Germline CDR1 and CDR2: MNHNY and SVGAGI (reference sequence). The CDR3 spans 14 residues. The J segment lost 4 bases and the V segment lost 7 bases, leaving 7 bases of the junction unmatched. The CDR3 spells CASKAGTDYNEQFF. CDR3 bases: TGTGCCAGCAAAGCCGGGACAGATTACAATGAGCAGTTCTTC.

The J gene is TRBJ1-4, the V gene TRBV6-6, with D unclear. The CDR3 covers 13 residues. V was pared by 7 bases and J by 3 bases, with 9 bases between. From germline, CDR1 is MNHNY and CDR2 SVGAGI (reference sequence). CDR3 amino acids: CASTRTSNEKLFF. CDR3 nucleotide sequence: TGTGCCAGCACCAGGACTTCTAATGAAAAACTGTTTTTT.

This chain uses TRBV5-4 with TRBJ2-7; 12 bases are a match to TRBD1. This CDR3 is 14 amino acids long. V gave up 2 bases and J gave up 7 bases; unmatched junction bases: 4. Germline CDR1 reads SGHNT; CDR2 reads YYREEE (reference sequence). This chain's CDR3 is CASSFRDRGQEQYF. CDR3 DNA: TGTGCCAGCAGCTTCCGGGACAGGGGGCAGGAGCAGTACTTC.

The J gene is TRBJ2-7, the V gene TRBV5-4; 8 bases are a match to TRBD1. The germline V gene has CDR1 SGHNT and CDR2 YYREEE (reference sequence). J lost 2 bases, V lost 1 base, and 5 bases had no gene match. The CDR3 has 15 residues. The CDR3 nucleotides read TGTGCCAGCAGCTTGAGACAGGGGATACCCTACGAGCAGTACTTC. It yields the protein CASSLRQGIPYEQYF.

The rearrangement joins TRBV20-1 to TRBJ1-4; D is ambiguous. The ends were cut back, 2 bases at V and 7 bases at J, with 2 bases in the middle. The CDR3 loop spans 10 amino acids. The germline V gene has CDR1 DFQATT and CDR2 SNEGSKA (reference sequence). In DNA form, the CDR3 reads TGCAGTGCTAGACGTGAAAAACTGTTTTTT. This codes for CSARREKLFF.

Points on this clone: A read error is possible here, since a much larger clone lies one base away. Different DNA sequences within this sample yield the same CDR3. This chain joins TRBV27 and TRBJ1-3; D remains ambiguous. The CDR3 extends over 14 amino acids. Germline CDR1 and CDR2: MNHEY and SMNVEV (reference sequence). The CDR3 DNA is TGTGCCAGCAGTGTCAGTCGCTCTGGAAACACTATATATTTT. Translation gives CASSVSRSGNTIYF.

The chain has TRBV7-9 and TRBJ2-3; TRBD1 matches 8 bases. The CDR3 is made up of 16 amino acids. V dropped 5 bases and J dropped 0; count of bases not matched to a gene: 7. The V gene's germline CDR1 is SEHNR and CDR2 FQNEAQ (reference sequence). CDR3 sequence: CASSLSDRVSTDTQYF. The CDR3 DNA reads TGTGCCAGCAGCCTTTCGGACAGGGTTAGCACAGATACGCAGTATTTT.

The V and J genes are TRBV7-9 and TRBJ2-1; D may be TRBD1 (6 bases). The V end lost 5 bases, the J end lost 9 bases, and 20 bases lay between the germline ends. Germline lookup yields CDR1 SEHNR and CDR2 FQNEAQ (reference sequence). The CDR3 consists of 15 residues. Here the CDR3 DNA reads TGTGCCAGCAGCCCTTCAGGGGTCCGAGGAGGTGAGCAGTTCTTC. Encoded protein: CASSPSGVRGGEQFF.

The gene calls are TRBV27 and TRBJ2-3, with 10 positions matching TRBD1. CDR1 is MNHEY, CDR2 SMNVEV, per germline (reference sequence). The CDR3 spans 16 residues. V trimming: 4 bases; J trimming: 6 bases; junction bases outside the gene matches: 10. In DNA, the CDR3 is TGTGCCAGCAGTTCCCTCCCGGGACAGGGGTCGGATACGCAGTATTTT. Its translation: CASSSLPGQGSDTQYF.

The chain is built from TRBV7-3 and TRBJ2-1; D might be TRBD2 (6 bases). Germline V gene data show CDR1 as SGHTA and CDR2 as FQGTGA. The V end was cut by 5 bases, the J end by 10 bases, with 15 bases between. The CDR3 is made up of 13 amino acids. The DNA for the CDR3 is TGTGCCAGCAGCCCGCCAGGAGGGGTCGAGCAGTTCTTC. Protein product: CASSPPGGVEQFF.

This clone was observed a single time. The V and J genes are TRBV5-1 and TRBJ2-5; 12 bases align to TRBD2. This CDR3 is 17 amino acids long. With V trimmed by 0 bases and J by 4 bases, 7 bases remained unmatched. The germline V gene encodes CDR1 SGHRS and CDR2 YFSETQ. This CDR3 reads CASSLGTPTSGRETQYF. Here the CDR3 DNA reads TGCGCCAGCAGCTTGGGGACTCCGACTAGCGGGAGAGAGACCCAGTACTTC.

The rearrangement links TRBV2 to TRBJ2-7, with 9 bases that match TRBD2. The V gene end was trimmed by 5 bases and the J gene end by 2 bases; junction bases not matched to a gene: 1. This CDR3 has 13 residues. Germline CDR1 and CDR2: SNHLY and FYNNEI. CDR3 amino acids: CASSRTSAYEQYF. Here the CDR3 DNA reads TGTGCCAGCAGTCGGACTAGCGCCTACGAGCAGTACTTC.

The V and J genes are TRBV6-6 and TRBJ2-7, with a possible D match to TRBD2 (6 bases). The CDR3 loop spans 13 amino acids. V was shortened by 8 bases and J by 4 bases, with 15 bases between the two germline ends. CDR1 MNHNY and CDR2 SVGAGI come from the germline V gene (reference sequence). The CDR3 region has the DNA TGTGCCAGCGCGGACTACTCCACTTACGAGCAGTACTTC. This sequence encodes CASADYSTYEQYF.